This T cell receptor beta chain was captured in a study of cytomegalovirus exposure and HLA in healthy donors. This clone was detected only a few times. The CDR3 is made up of 13 amino acids. V lost 6 bases to trimming and J lost 7 bases, with 13 bases between them. In germline, CDR1 is MNHEY, CDR2 SVGAGI. The repertoire was sequenced with immunoSEQ multiplex PCR; TCRdb's copy has only in-frame clones and lacks some. The profile shows tens of thousands of clones, approximately 96% of them singletons. The specimen was PBMCs. V gene TRBV6-5 combines with J gene TRBJ1-5; D is perhaps TRBD1 (6 bases). This receptor was identified in a woman in her late teens or twenties in good health and CMV-seropositive. The DNA for the CDR3 is TGTGCCAGCAGCCAGGGGATGAGCCAGCCCCAGCATTTT. Translating gives CASSQGMSQPQHF.